Following are 16 T cell receptor beta chains from one sample sequenced in a study of T-cell reconstitution after alpha-beta-depleted transplantation in children. As it was prepared, the TCRbeta library received unique molecular identifiers. TCRdb analysed the PCR reads with MiXCR anew, one entry per CDR3 protein. The sample holds around 250,000 distinct CDR3 sequences, around 25% seen once. Sequenced material: PBMCs, taken before TCRalphabeta/CD19-depleted stem cell transplant. The receptors come from a girl aged 2 to 9 with Fanconi anemia, due to receive a stem cell transplant.

The V call is TRBV5-5, the J call TRBJ2-7; D is unclear. The CDR3 totals 14 residues. Trimming pared 3 bases from V and 6 bases from J, leaving 16 bases between. In germline, CDR1 is SGHKS, CDR2 YYEKEE (reference sequence). The chain's CDR3 is CASSSMLSPSEQYF. The CDR3 DNA reads as TGTGCCAGCAGCTCAATGTTGAGTCCTTCCGAGCAGTACTTC.

This clonotype was seen many times. This chain links TRBV5-1 with TRBJ2-2, with D perhaps being TRBD1 or TRBD2 (6 bases each). Germline V gene sequence: CDR1 SGHRS, CDR2 YFSETQ. CDR3 length: 15 residues. V lost 7 bases, J lost 3 bases, and 16 bases lay in between. The CDR3 protein is CASDLGGAYTGELFF. CDR3 bases: TGCGCCAGCGATCTGGGGGGCGCTTACACCGGGGAGCTGTTTTTT.

The chain links TRBV12-3 or TRBV12-4 to TRBJ2-4; 8 bases fit TRBD1. V gave up 5 bases and J gave up 10 bases; unmatched junction bases: 13. There are 15 residues in the CDR3. CDR3 sequence: CASSPSQGGLGIQYF. CDR3 coding DNA: TGTGCCAGCAGTCCTTCACAGGGGGGCCTTGGGATTCAGTACTTC.

J is TRBJ2-7 and V is TRBV20-1, with TRBD2 as a possible D gene (6 bases). Trimming took off 3 bases at V and 0 bases at J, with 12 bases between the two ends. Germline CDR1 and CDR2: DFQATT and SNEGSKA (reference sequence). The CDR3 is made up of 14 amino acids. The CDR3 DNA sequence: TGCAGTGCTAGTGCGAGGGGACTCTCCTACGAGCAGTACTTC. Translated: CSASARGLSYEQYF.

The CDR3 spells CASSDVPAGGNYEQYF. CDR3 coding DNA: TGTGCCAGCAGCGACGTTCCGGCAGGGGGTAACTACGAGCAGTACTTC. The chain employs TRBV7-2 and TRBJ2-7, with 7 nucleotides matching TRBD1. Germline CDR1 is SGHTA and CDR2 is FQGNSA. V was pared by 5 bases and J by 3 bases, with 13 bases of the junction left unmatched. CDR3 length: 16 residues.

This clonotype showed up just a few times. The chain is built from TRBV20-1 and TRBJ2-1; 7 nucleotides agree with TRBD2. The CDR3 is made up of 14 amino acids. Germline CDR1 is DFQATT and CDR2 is SNEGSKA (reference sequence). Trimming took 5 bases from V and 3 from J; bases not matched to a gene: 7. CDR3 DNA sequence: TGCAGTGCTCTCCTCCTAGCGGTCTACAATGAGCAGTTCTTC. Amino acid sequence: CSALLLAVYNEQFF.

In its sample, this clonotype was seen many times. The chain couples TRBV7-9 to TRBJ2-5; D is unclear. The CDR3 loop spans 13 amino acids. Germline CDR1 SEHNR, CDR2 FQNEAQ (reference sequence). V shed 3 bases and J shed 5 bases, with 10 bases lying between them. The CDR3 spells CASSLRRQETQYF. Here the CDR3 DNA reads TGTGCCAGCAGCTTGAGAAGGCAGGAGACCCAGTACTTC. The whole variable domain, remainder taken from reference TRBV7-9 and TRBJ2-5, is DTGVSQNPRHKITKRGQNVTFRCDPISEHNRLYWYRQTLGQGPEFLTYFQNEAQLEKSRLLSDRFSAERPKGSFSTLEIQRTEQGDSAMYLCASSLRRQETQYFGPGTRLLVL.

This clonotype was seen a few times. This chain joins TRBV14 and TRBJ2-3; 11 nucleotides line up with TRBD2. After removal of 4 bases from V and 9 bases from J, the junction contained 0 bases not matched to a gene. This CDR3 region has 12 residues. Germline values: CDR1 SGHDN, CDR2 FVKESK. The DNA for the CDR3 is TGTGCCAGCAGCCCTAGCGGGGGGACGCAGTATTTT. Amino acid sequence: CASSPSGGTQYF.

The chain employs TRBV10-1 and TRBJ2-7; D remains unclear. The CDR3 has 14 amino acids. Trimming took 2 bases from V and 1 from J, leaving 9 bases between them. Germline CDR1 reads WNHNN; CDR2 reads SYGVQD (reference sequence). CDR3 DNA: TGCGCCAGCAGTGAGAGCCCCGGATCCTACGAGCAGTACTTC. Amino acid sequence: CASSESPGSYEQYF.

The chain has TRBV29-1 and TRBJ2-2; 14 bases map to TRBD2. CDR1 and CDR2 from the germline V gene are SQVTM and ANQGSEA. Trimming at V came to 7 bases and at J to 6 bases, leaving 4 bases not matched to a gene. This CDR3 is 14 amino acids long. The CDR3 here is CSAGLAGVAGELFF. The CDR3 DNA follows: TGCAGCGCGGGACTAGCGGGAGTCGCCGGGGAGCTGTTTTTT.

The rearrangement joins TRBV5-1 to TRBJ2-4, with D possibly matching TRBD1 (6 bases). Germline loops: CDR1 SGHRS, CDR2 YFSETQ. The CDR3 is 16 amino acids. Trimming cost V 1 base and J 0 bases, with 11 bases left between them. The CDR3 DNA is TGCGCCAGCAGCTTGTGGGGGCGCGCAGCCAAAAACATTCAGTACTTC. It translates to CASSLWGRAAKNIQYF.

The V gene is TRBV20-1, the J gene TRBJ2-7; 11 bases align to TRBD2. V lost 2 bases and J lost 6; bases outside the gene matches: 6. The CDR3 length is 14 residues. Germline CDR1 and CDR2: DFQATT and SNEGSKA (reference sequence). The CDR3: CSARPSGLAGEQYF. The CDR3 coding sequence is TGCAGTGCTAGACCGTCTGGACTAGCGGGCGAGCAGTACTTC.

This clonotype appeared many times. The V call is TRBV20-1, the J call TRBJ2-5; D not certain. The CDR3 is 13 amino acids. V shed 5 bases and J shed 0 bases, with 10 bases lying between them. The germline V gene has CDR1 DFQATT and CDR2 SNEGSKA (reference sequence). The CDR3 coding sequence is TGCAGTGCTGAACCGCCGGACCAAGAGACCCAGTACTTC. Translating it yields CSAEPPDQETQYF.

The chain links TRBV11-2 to TRBJ2-3, with TRBD2 identical over 12 bases. Looked up from germline, CDR1 is SGHAT and CDR2 is FQNNGV. The ends lost 0 bases at V and 3 bases at J; junction bases unmatched: 10. The CDR3 runs 19 residues. CDR3 nucleotides: TGTGCCAGCAGCTTAGACGGAACCGGGACTAGCGGGTCTACAGATACGCAGTATTTT. Translation gives CASSLDGTGTSGSTDTQYF.

In this sample, this clonotype turned up many times. The chain has TRBV7-2 and TRBJ2-7; D is ambiguous. The germline CDR1 and CDR2 sequences are SGHTA and FQGNSA. The V gene lost 2 bases and the J gene lost 5 bases, with 7 bases spanning the gap. The CDR3 runs 12 residues. CDR3 sequence reads: CASSLWIDEQYF. CDR3 bases: TGTGCCAGCAGCTTATGGATCGACGAGCAGTACTTC. Drawing the rest from reference TRBV7-2 and TRBJ2-7, the complete variable domain is GAGVSQSPSNKVTEKGKDVELRCDPISGHTALYWYRQSLGQGLEFLIYFQGNSAPDKSGLPSDRFSAERTGGSVSTLTIQRTQQEDSAVYLCASSLWIDEQYFGPGTRLTVT.

This clonotype was seen a single time. The chain carries TRBV12-3 or TRBV12-4 and TRBJ2-1; 9 positions match TRBD2. Trimming at V came to 5 bases and at J to 0 bases, leaving 8 bases not matched to a gene. This CDR3 contains 17 residues. The CDR3, as DNA: TGTGCCAGCAGTCTTAGCGGGAGCAGGATCTCCTACAATGAGCAGTTCTTC. It is translated as CASSLSGSRISYNEQFF.